The next 25 T cell receptor beta chains were all read from a single sample in a study of shared clonotypes between healthy human individuals (TCRdb year 2020). Libraries were constructed by the immunoSEQ multiplex PCR assay. The table comes from immuneACCESS by way of TCRdb, which keeps in-frame sequences with V and J called. Part of the clones is missing from these tables; in studies checked, under half for an unresolved V gene and the rest for unknown reasons. This sample has 1 million to 1.2 million clones in its table, and about 72% of those were observed once. About 0.89% of the sample lies in the top ten. Source material: memory CD4+ T cells from PBMCs. The sample's cell subset or site label, in plain terms: CD45RA-negative fraction. These receptor sequences come from a man aged 18 to 29 in good health. Some clones in this sample may be carry-over from other donors' samples.

The V call is TRBV7-9, the J call TRBJ1-1; D possibly corresponds to TRBD1 (5 bases). This CDR3 is built from 15 residues. Germline CDR1 and CDR2: SEHNR and FQNEAQ (reference sequence). V lost 5 bases and J 1 base, leaving 14 bases between the germline ends. CDR3 sequence: CASSGFRAENTEAFF. The CDR3 region has the DNA TGTGCCAGCAGCGGATTCAGGGCTGAGAACACTGAAGCTTTCTTT. Variable domain in full (rest from reference TRBV7-9 and TRBJ1-1): DTGVSQNPRHKITKRGQNVTFRCDPISEHNRLYWYRQTLGQGPEFLTYFQNEAQLEKSRLLSDRFSAERPKGSFSTLEIQRTEQGDSAMYLCASSGFRAENTEAFFGQGTRLTVV.

This clone was detected only a few times. The J gene is TRBJ1-5, the V gene TRBV28, with 7 positions matching TRBD1. Germline CDR1 and CDR2: MDHEN and SYDVKM. V lost 6 bases and J lost 0; bases outside the gene matches: 8. This CDR3 has 16 amino acids. CDR3 residues: CASSRLYRGSNQPQHF. The CDR3 DNA reads TGTGCCAGCAGCCGTCTCTACAGGGGTAGCAATCAGCCCCAGCATTTT.

Only a few counts were recorded for this clone. This chain connects TRBV27 to TRBJ1-3; D is perhaps TRBD1 (6 bases). The length of the CDR3 is 18 residues. The V end lost 3 bases, the J end lost 0 bases, and 18 bases lay between the germline ends. The germline V gene encodes CDR1 MNHEY and CDR2 SMNVEV (reference sequence). The CDR3 coding sequence is TGTGCCAGCAGTTTGAGGGCAGGGGAAAGAGGCTCTGGAAACACCATATATTTT. This codes for CASSLRAGERGSGNTIYF.

The J gene is TRBJ2-3, the V gene TRBV28; 7 bases are a match to TRBD2. The trim removed 6 bases at V and 2 bases at J, leaving 8 bases unmatched. This CDR3 has 15 amino acids. Germline CDR1 and CDR2: MDHEN and SYDVKM. The CDR3 region is CASSPPGLYTDTQYF. CDR3 coding DNA: TGTGCCAGCAGCCCACCGGGACTATACACAGATACGCAGTATTTT. The full variable domain, with the rest looked up from reference TRBV28 and TRBJ2-3, is DVKVTQSSRYLVKRTGEKVFLECVQDMDHENMFWYRQDPGLGLRLIYFSYDVKMKEKGDIPEGYSVSREKKERFSLILESASTNQTSMYLCASSPPGLYTDTQYFGPGTRLTVL.

The chain joins TRBV15 to TRBJ1-5; D is uncertain. V lost 0 bases, J lost 5 bases, and 5 bases lay in between. Per the germline V gene, CDR1 is LNHNV and CDR2 is YYDKDF (reference sequence). CDR3 size: 13 residues. Here the CDR3 DNA reads TGTGCCACCAGCAGAGAGTGGGATCAGCCCCAGCATTTT. It yields the protein CATSREWDQPQHF.

Concerning this clone itself: The same CDR3 arises from other DNA sequences in this sample as well. J is TRBJ1-1 and V is TRBV28; a possible D gene is TRBD1 (5 bases). Germline values: CDR1 MDHEN, CDR2 SYDVKM. This CDR3 region has 14 residues. Trimming took 5 bases from V and 0 from J, leaving 10 bases between them. For the CDR3, the DNA is TGTGCCAGCAGTCTCAGGGTCATGAACACTGAAGCTTTCTTT. Its protein product is CASSLRVMNTEAFF.

This clone was counted between two and nine times. The chain links TRBV29-1 to TRBJ1-2, with D possibly matching TRBD1 (5 bases). Per the germline V gene, CDR1 is SQVTM and CDR2 is ANQGSEA. Trimming removed 7 bases at V and 5 bases at J, with 17 bases between. The CDR3 sequence is 13 residues long. This chain's CDR3 is CSGKGEGAYGYTF. Here the CDR3 DNA reads TGCAGCGGTAAAGGGGAGGGTGCGTATGGCTACACCTTC.

The V and J genes are TRBV28 and TRBJ2-4; TRBD1 matches 8 bases. This CDR3 contains 13 residues. CDR1 and CDR2 (germline): MDHEN, SYDVKM. Losses at the gene ends were 5 bases for V and 6 bases for J; bases not matched to a gene: 3. The CDR3 sequence: CASSRQGRNIQYF. CDR3 coding DNA: TGTGCCAGCAGTCGACAGGGGAGAAACATTCAGTACTTC.

The chain combines TRBV4-1 with TRBJ1-1; D may be TRBD1 (6 bases). The CDR3 length is 15 residues. Germline-derived CDR1 and CDR2 are MGHRA and YSYEKL. V lost 2 bases, J lost 1 base, and 11 bases lay in between. The CDR3 spells CASSQPGQKNTEAFF. For the CDR3, the DNA is TGCGCCAGCAGCCAACCAGGACAGAAGAACACTGAAGCTTTCTTT.

This sequence joins TRBV5-6 and TRBJ2-3, with 9 positions matching TRBD1. Germline-derived CDR1 and CDR2 are SGHDT and YYEEEE. V gave up 0 bases and J gave up 3 bases; unmatched junction bases: 5. The CDR3 has 16 residues. Here the CDR3 reads CASSLGRDRATDTQYF. The CDR3 coding sequence is TGTGCCAGCAGCTTGGGTCGGGACAGGGCAACAGATACGCAGTATTTT.

The chain carries TRBV6-1 and TRBJ1-5, with D perhaps matching TRBD1 (6 bases). V was cut by 8 bases and J by 5 bases, with 16 bases left in between. This CDR3 region has 14 residues. Germline V lookup: CDR1 MNHNS, CDR2 SASEGT. CDR3 loop: CASAPGTRYQPQHF. DNA for the CDR3: TGTGCCAGCGCCCCGGGGACAAGGTATCAGCCCCAGCATTTT.

This chain joins TRBV27 and TRBJ1-1; a weak D match, TRBD1 (5 bases). Trimming removed 4 bases at V and 0 bases at J, with 18 bases between. The CDR3 is 17 amino acids. Germline V gene data show CDR1 as MNHEY and CDR2 as SMNVEV (reference sequence). The CDR3 region is CASSWGIIRALNTEAFF. The CDR3 nucleotides are TGTGCCAGCAGTTGGGGTATTATCAGGGCACTGAACACTGAAGCTTTCTTT.

A single count supports this clone. The chain carries TRBV6-5 and TRBJ2-3, with D hard to call. CDR1 is MNHEY, CDR2 SVGAGI, per germline. The CDR3 runs 14 residues. Trimming shortened V by 2 bases and J by 2 bases, and 8 bases separated the two germline ends. The CDR3 DNA reads TGTGCCAGCAGTTACGGGCTTCACACAGATACGCAGTATTTT. It translates to CASSYGLHTDTQYF.

The chain links TRBV19 to TRBJ2-1, with D unresolved. Trimming cost V 11 bases and J 5 bases, with 13 bases left between them. The germline V gene encodes CDR1 LNHDA and CDR2 SQIVND (reference sequence). The CDR3 is made up of 12 amino acids. The DNA for the CDR3 is TGTGCCGTATTGGGTAGAGACAATGAGCAGTTCTTC. Amino acids: CAVLGRDNEQFF.

V gene TRBV7-2 combines with J gene TRBJ2-2, with unresolved D. The CDR3 contains 16 residues. V was clipped by 3 bases and J by 6 bases, with 17 bases between them. Germline V gives CDR1 SGHTA, CDR2 FQGNSA. The CDR3 loop is CASSFRLTTPPGELFF. The DNA for the CDR3 is TGTGCCAGCAGCTTCAGGCTTACGACACCCCCCGGGGAGCTGTTTTTT.

This clone was observed a single time. The chain is built from TRBV5-1 and TRBJ2-7, with D possibly matching TRBD1 (5 bases). V lost 3 bases and J 2 bases, leaving 18 bases between the germline ends. CDR1 and CDR2 (germline): SGHRS, YFSETQ. The CDR3 is made up of 16 amino acids. CDR3 loop: CASSSGGAVQPYEQYF. The CDR3 nucleotides read TGCGCCAGCAGCTCGGGTGGGGCGGTACAACCCTACGAGCAGTACTTC.

This clone appeared a few times. The rearrangement joins TRBV4-2 to TRBJ1-2; 8 nucleotides match TRBD1. Germline values: CDR1 LGHNA, CDR2 YNFKEQ. The CDR3 contains 16 residues. The ends lost 0 bases at V and 3 bases at J; junction bases unmatched: 6. The CDR3 here is CASSQDWAGGYYGYTF. As DNA, the CDR3 is TGTGCCAGCAGCCAAGACTGGGCAGGGGGCTACTATGGCTACACCTTC.

The sample holds one count of this clone. A read error likely explains this, since a far larger clone differs by one base. The sample contains more than one DNA sequence encoding this CDR3. This chain connects TRBV2 to TRBJ2-7; 8 nucleotides line up with TRBD2. There are 15 residues in the CDR3. Germline assignment: CDR1 SNHLY and CDR2 FYNNEI. The CDR3 is CASSDVTSGSYEQYF. CDR3 in DNA: TGTGCCAGCAGTGACGTCACTAGCGGCTCCTATGAGCAGTACTTC.

Points on this clone: Other DNA sequences within the sample encode an identical CDR3. The chain recombines TRBV7-3 with TRBJ2-3, with 10 bases fitting TRBD2. CDR1 SGHTA and CDR2 FQGTGA come from the germline V gene. There are 14 residues in the CDR3. Trimming cost V 5 bases and J 1 base; bases outside gene matches: 0. CDR3 protein: CASSLAGGTDTQYF. CDR3 bases: TGTGCCAGCAGCCTAGCGGGGGGCACAGATACGCAGTATTTT.

This clone appeared a few times. The chain carries TRBV9 and TRBJ1-3, with D hard to call. This CDR3 is 13 amino acids long. V lost 3 bases and J lost 7, with 11 bases in between. Germline V lookup: CDR1 SGDLS, CDR2 YYNGEE. The CDR3 nucleotides are TGTGCCAGCAGCGAGTGGCCGGGGAACACCATATATTTT. Its protein product is CASSEWPGNTIYF.

The rearrangement links TRBV2 to TRBJ1-4; a weak D match, TRBD1 (6 bases). Looked up from germline, CDR1 is SNHLY and CDR2 is FYNNEI. The CDR3 covers 17 residues. The ends were cut back, 3 bases at V and 8 bases at J, with 22 bases in the middle. In DNA, the CDR3 is TGTGCCAGCAGTGATTTAGATTGGGACATCGTAGTGGAAAAACTGTTTTTT. Protein sequence: CASSDLDWDIVVEKLFF.

About this clone itself: The sample holds other DNA sequences that translate to the same CDR3. The V call is TRBV6-5, the J call TRBJ1-2, with D hard to call. CDR1 MNHEY and CDR2 SVGAGI come from the germline V gene. Trimming took 0 bases from V and 5 from J, leaving 7 bases between them. There are 13 residues in the CDR3. The CDR3 bases are TGTGCCAGCAGTTACTCGAGAGGGTATGGCTACACCTTC. Translated: CASSYSRGYGYTF.

Here the CDR3 reads CASSARQGAGGGYGYTF. CDR3 bases: TGTGCCAGCAGCGCCAGACAGGGGGCCGGAGGTGGGTATGGCTACACCTTC. The chain couples TRBV2 to TRBJ1-2, with 10 bases lining up with TRBD1. The germline CDR1 and CDR2 sequences are SNHLY and FYNNEI. The CDR3 runs to 17 residues. V lost 6 bases to trimming and J lost 5 bases; unmatched junction nucleotides: 15.

This sequence joins TRBV7-9 and TRBJ2-1; unclear D gene. The ends were cut back, 1 base at V and 10 bases at J, with 8 bases in the middle. This CDR3 region has 12 residues. CDR1 SEHNR and CDR2 FQNEAQ come from the germline V gene (reference sequence). The CDR3 loop reads CASSLVSGEQFF. CDR3 sequence (DNA): TGTGCCAGCAGCTTAGTATCCGGGGAGCAGTTCTTC.

The chain links TRBV5-4 to TRBJ1-1, with D possibly being TRBD1 (5 bases). The germline V and J ends were trimmed by 1 base and 5 bases, with 15 bases remaining between them. In germline, CDR1 is SGHNT, CDR2 YYREEE (reference sequence). This CDR3 has 15 residues. The CDR3 DNA follows: TGTGCCAGCAGCTTGAGGCCGGGGCAGGGAACTGAAGCTTTCTTT. Translated: CASSLRPGQGTEAFF. The whole variable domain, remainder taken from reference TRBV5-4 and TRBJ1-1, is ETGVTQSPTHLIKTRGQQVTLRCSSQSGHNTVSWYQQALGQGPQFIFQYYREEENGRGNFPPRFSGLQFPNYSSELNVNALELDDSALYLCASSLRPGQGTEAFFGQGTRLTVV.